What follows is one T cell receptor (beta chain) and its context. This sample is drawn from a study of T-cell memory formation after mild COVID-19. Overall study: TCR clusters mostly belonged to single donors.

In TCRdb, the 5' RACE reads were re-called with MiXCR into one record per CDR3 protein. Of some 190,000 distinct CDR3 sequences in the sample, about 17% are singletons; the top ten hold 2.4%. V gave up 2 bases and J gave up 9 bases, with 17 bases separating them. CDR3 length: 16 residues. CDR1 and CDR2 from the germline V gene are MNHEY and SMNVEV (reference sequence). The V call is TRBV27, the J call TRBJ1-6, with D unclear. The sequence derives from an adult woman who had mild COVID-19 (a few samples of this study predate the infection). Cell type and time point are not known. Sequences were obtained from PBMCs or a T cell subset sorted from them (not recorded which). The DNA of the CDR3 is TGTGCCAGCAGTTTAGGTCTCCGAGCGTTTGGTTCACCCCTCCACTTT. Protein product: CASSLGLRAFGSPLHF.